What follows are 4 T cell receptor beta chains derived from one specimen sequenced in a study of chemoradiotherapy in HPV16-positive cancers. Assay: immunoSEQ multiplex PCR; the TCRdb copy retains only in-frame clones and omits some. The sample gives 20,000 to 25,000 clones, roughly 92% of which show up once; roughly a sixth is in the top ten. This sample comprised blood, obtained from a patient who underwent chemoradiotherapy. Every receptor here comes from a human donor with HPV-associated anogenital cancer.

The chain combines TRBV5-1 with TRBJ2-5; unclear D gene. The tail of the sequence fits TRBJ2-7 better, so the J call may be wrong. CDR3 size: 15 residues. The germline V gene has CDR1 SGHRS and CDR2 YFSETQ. CDR3 nucleotide sequence: TGCGCCAGCAGCTTGTTTCCTGAGACATCCTACGAGCAGTACTTC. It is translated as CASSLFPETSYEQYF.

The chain joins TRBV4-1 to TRBJ2-1; 8 bases are a match to TRBD2. Trimming cost V 5 bases and J 9 bases; bases outside gene matches: 15. There are 16 residues in the CDR3. Germline V gene lookup returns CDR1 MGHRA and CDR2 YSYEKL. CDR3 nucleotide sequence: TGCGCCAGCAGCGACCCCGGGACTAGTGTATTGGCTGAGCAGTTCTTC. Residues: CASSDPGTSVLAEQFF.

CDR3 in DNA: TGTGCCAGTAGTAGAACCGGGACCAGAAACAATGAGCAGTTCTTC. Its protein product is CASSRTGTRNNEQFF. The V and J genes are TRBV19 and TRBJ2-1; D tentatively fits TRBD1 or TRBD2 (5 bases each). From germline, CDR1 is LNHDA and CDR2 SQIVND (reference sequence). With 4 bases removed from V and 5 bases from J, the gap between germline ends came to 15 bases. The CDR3 totals 15 residues.

This chain uses TRBV19 with TRBJ2-2; TRBD1 might be the D (6 bases). CDR3 length equals 15 residues. V lost 10 bases to trimming and J lost 2 bases, with 17 bases between them. Germline CDR1 LNHDA, CDR2 SQIVND (reference sequence). The DNA for the CDR3 is TGTGCCACTAAACCACGGGACAAAAACACCGGGGAGCTGTTTTTT. Translating gives CATKPRDKNTGELFF.